This T cell receptor beta chain was profiled in a study of CD8 T cells in ankylosing spondylitis. The study, taken as a whole, reports: Reactive arthritis synovial fluid and blood previously showed some of these motif variants. There was reportedly significant enrichment of clones that were disease-linked in matched ankylosing spondylitis synovial fluid. Characteristic, it appeared, of ankylosing spondylitis blood was a TCR beta motif of fewer than 10 highly homologous variants.

This clonotype was found many times. No antigen is known for it. The TCR beta libraries were generated through quantitative 5'-RACE incorporating molecular barcodes. TCRdb ran MiXCR on the 5' RACE reads and lists one entry per CDR3 protein. The sample includes approximately 220,000 distinct CDR3 sequences, 8% to 11% of them seen just once. The CDR3 has 16 amino acids. CDR1 is SGHTA and CDR2 is FQGNSA in the germline V gene. V was clipped by 5 bases and J by 5 bases; unmatched bases: 12. The V call is TRBV7-2, the J call TRBJ2-5; TRBD1 aligns across 9 bases. Material for sequencing was blood, either unsorted or a sorted T cell fraction (not recorded which). This clonotype was obtained from a male donor with ankylosing spondylitis or in good health (not recorded which). Here the CDR3 reads CASSTTGQGNWETQYF. The DNA of the CDR3 is TGTGCCAGCAGCACGACCGGACAGGGGAATTGGGAGACCCAGTACTTC.